This T cell receptor beta chain comes out of a study of human T cells and chemical hapten exposure. The CDR3 is made up of 16 amino acids. The V gene end was trimmed by 5 bases and the J gene end by 1 base; junction bases not matched to a gene: 5. CDR1 is ENHRY and CDR2 is SYGVKD in the germline V gene. Only a few counts were recorded for this clonotype. As for time point: patch test 1, 2 weeks after DPC sensitization. Treatment of the sample: therapeutic diphenylcyclopropenone sensitization with weekly scalp DPC. TCRdb re-called the RACE reads through MiXCR, storing one row per CDR3 protein. The sample has tens of thousands of distinct CDR3 sequences, around 9.3% seen once.

This sequence was found in a woman aged 50 to 65 with alopecia areata. Some clones in this sample may be carry-over from other donors' samples. The input for sequencing was whole blood, taken in connection with sensitization to the hapten diphenylcyclopropenone (DPC). The chain carries TRBV10-3 and TRBJ2-2; 9 nucleotides line up with TRBD2. The chain's CDR3 is CAISKQAGGNTGELFF. The CDR3 bases are TGTGCCATCAGTAAACAAGCGGGAGGGAACACCGGGGAGCTGTTTTTT.